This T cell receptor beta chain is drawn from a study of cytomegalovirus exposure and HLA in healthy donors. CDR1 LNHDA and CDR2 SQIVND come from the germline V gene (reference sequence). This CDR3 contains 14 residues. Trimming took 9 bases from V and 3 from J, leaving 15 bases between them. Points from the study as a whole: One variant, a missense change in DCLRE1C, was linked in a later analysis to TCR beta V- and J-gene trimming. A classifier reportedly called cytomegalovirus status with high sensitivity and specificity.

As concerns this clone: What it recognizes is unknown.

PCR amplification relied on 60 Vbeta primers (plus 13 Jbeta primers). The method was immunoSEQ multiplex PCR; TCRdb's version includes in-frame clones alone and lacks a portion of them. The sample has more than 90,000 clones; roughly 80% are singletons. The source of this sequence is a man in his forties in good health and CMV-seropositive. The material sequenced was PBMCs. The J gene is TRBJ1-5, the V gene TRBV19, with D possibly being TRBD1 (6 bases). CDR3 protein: CASLQGYNNQPQHF. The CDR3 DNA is TGTGCCAGCCTACAGGGTTATAACAATCAGCCCCAGCATTTT.